This T cell receptor (beta chain) was obtained from a study of T cell responses to AZD1222 COVID-19 vaccine (dated by TCRdb to the early 2020s). Background on the whole study: Because spike-specific TCR depth and breadth did not differ between the two schedules, AZD1222 recipients who got a second dose at roughly 4 weeks were pooled with those who got a second dose at roughly 12 weeks. TCR sequencing covered 233 trial participants: approximately 200 given two doses of AZD1222 and 26 given two doses of MenACWY control vaccine. Trial participants were enrolled by age into subgroups of 18-55, 56-69 and 70-plus years, and around 140, 26 and 57 TCR-sequenced participants, respectively, were included in these subgroups. Beyond this particular receptor, the publication reports: Conclusions about previously exposed vaccinees were limited because only six AZD1222 recipients were SARS-CoV-2 seropositive at baseline. Because no day 14 peak-response samples were available, the repertoires could be characterized only after the peak T cell response. Epitopes outside the regions mutated in the B.1.351 and B.1.1.7 variants were reportedly recognized by nearly half of the unique spike-specific TCRs. The vaccine-associated CD4 TCRs covered the entire spike protein, and the dominant responses fell in regions 160-218 and 743-854. In the small 56-69-year group, the increase in depth fell short of significance, most likely because of low power. Spike-specific TCR breadth and depth rose significantly after two AZD1222 doses compared with day 0 and with MenACWY recipients. Most participants were white British and females outnumbered males, and the authors suggested that clonal diversity may have been underestimated.

The time point tag for this specimen amounts to: baseline before first vaccination. The vaccinee samples were drawn from two UK trials, COV001 and COV002, one of which was a single-blind randomized controlled phase 2/3 trial testing AZD1222 (ChAdOx1 nCoV-19) in healthy adults. Trial participant PBMC samples were collected at day 0 and day 28 after the second dose for TCRbeta chain sequencing. The CDR3 regions of human TCRbeta chains were analyzed by immunosequencing. Per the source publication's procedure: TCRs in the repertoires were matched against a reference library of SARS-CoV-2-specific TCRs that had been generated with the MIRA antigen-specificity platform. Breadth was defined as the fraction of unique TCRs that were SARS-CoV-2-associated. Depth was defined as the fraction of total T cells that were SARS-CoV-2-associated. Using the MIRA data, each spike-specific TCR was mapped to the spike region that the TCR reacts to and placed in a CD4 or CD8 class. Log10-transformed breadth and depth values were compared by one-way ANOVA with Sidak's multiple comparisons tests. Drawn from immuneACCESS, this table holds only the in-frame rearrangements with V and J called that TCRdb kept. Clones are partly lost; checked studies trace under half to an unresolved V gene and leave the rest unexplained. From that table come the V and J calls and clone size; the DNA was used to work out D and trimming. Within this sample are around 110,000 clones, with approximately 90% of them counted one time only. The ten largest make up 3.1% of the sample.

Concerning this clone itself: No cognate antigen has been identified for it. Base qualities are not at hand, and no much larger clone is one base apart.

V is reduced by 5 bases and J by 4 bases, leaving a spacing of 16 bases between them. The germline V gene (reference sequence) yields SGHKS for CDR1 and YYEKEE for CDR2. The CDR3 starts with the cysteine, ends with the phenylalanine, and has 15 residues. The retained sequence is limited to the CDR3, 45 bases, with the frame set at the first base. The specimen comprised peripheral blood, sampled on day 0 of AZD1222 vaccination. This TCR derives from an adult in good health. The sequence links TRBV5-5 to TRBJ1-5; TRBD1 is possibly the D segment (6 matching bases). In nucleotides, the sequence is TGTGCCAGCAGTTACACAGGGTTCGGAAATCAGCCCCAGCATTTT. It codes for CASSYTGFGNQPQHF.